The clone carrying this TCR beta chain was picked up one time. This sample was included in a study of PD-1 blockade in classical Hodgkin lymphoma. The germline V and J ends were trimmed by 0 bases and 6 bases, with 6 bases remaining between them. The CDR3 is made up of 13 amino acids. CDR1 SGHRS and CDR2 YFSETQ come from the germline V gene. The assay was immunoSEQ multiplex PCR, and TCRdb's table has in-frame clones only and misses some. The sample lists several thousand clones; 87% were seen once. Brentuximab vedotin exposure varied among the patients, all of whom had relapsed after autologous stem cell transplantation. Thawed PBMCs yielded CD4+ T cells through magnetic negative selection.

The chain uses TRBV5-1 and TRBJ2-2; D not certain. This receptor was obtained from a human donor with classical Hodgkin lymphoma. The sequencing here drew on CD4+ T cells from blood, taken at baseline. CDR3 loop: CASSLGLAGELFF. The CDR3 coding sequence is TGCGCCAGCAGCTTGGGCCTAGCCGGGGAGCTGTTTTTT.